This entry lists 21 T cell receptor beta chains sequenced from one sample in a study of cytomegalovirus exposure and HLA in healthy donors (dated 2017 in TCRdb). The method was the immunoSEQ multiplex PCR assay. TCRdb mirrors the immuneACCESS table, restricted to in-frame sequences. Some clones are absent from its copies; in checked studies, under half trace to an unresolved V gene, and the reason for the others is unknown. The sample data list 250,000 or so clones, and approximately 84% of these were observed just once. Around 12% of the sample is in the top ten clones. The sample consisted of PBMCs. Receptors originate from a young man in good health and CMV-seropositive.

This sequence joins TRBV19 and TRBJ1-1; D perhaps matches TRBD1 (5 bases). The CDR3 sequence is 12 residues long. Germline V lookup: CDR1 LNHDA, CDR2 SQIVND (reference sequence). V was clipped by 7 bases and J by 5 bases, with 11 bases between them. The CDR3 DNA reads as TGTGCCAGTACCCCGGGGGGGACTGAAGCTTTCTTT. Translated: CASTPGGTEAFF.

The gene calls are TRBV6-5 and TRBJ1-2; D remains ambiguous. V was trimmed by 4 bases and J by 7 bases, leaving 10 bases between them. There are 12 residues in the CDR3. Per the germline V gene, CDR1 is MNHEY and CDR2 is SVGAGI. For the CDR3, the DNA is TGTGCCAGCAGTTCCCACATGGTTGGCTACACCTTC. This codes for CASSSHMVGYTF.

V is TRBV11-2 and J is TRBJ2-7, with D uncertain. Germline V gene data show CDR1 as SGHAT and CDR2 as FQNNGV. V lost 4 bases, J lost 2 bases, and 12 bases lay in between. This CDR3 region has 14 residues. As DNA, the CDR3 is TGTGCCAGCAGCTCGGGCAACCTGGCCTACGAGCAGTACTTC. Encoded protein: CASSSGNLAYEQYF.

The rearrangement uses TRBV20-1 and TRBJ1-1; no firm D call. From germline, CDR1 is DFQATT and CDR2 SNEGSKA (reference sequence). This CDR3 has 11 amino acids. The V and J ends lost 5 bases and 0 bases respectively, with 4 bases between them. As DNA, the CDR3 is TGCAGTGCTGGTCTGAACACTGAAGCTTTCTTT. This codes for CSAGLNTEAFF.

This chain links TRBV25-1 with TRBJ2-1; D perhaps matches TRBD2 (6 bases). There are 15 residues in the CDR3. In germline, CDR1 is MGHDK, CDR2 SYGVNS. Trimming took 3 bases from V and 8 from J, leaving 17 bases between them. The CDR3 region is CASSDNQDGSDEQFF. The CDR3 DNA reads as TGTGCCAGCAGTGACAACCAGGACGGGAGTGATGAGCAGTTCTTC.

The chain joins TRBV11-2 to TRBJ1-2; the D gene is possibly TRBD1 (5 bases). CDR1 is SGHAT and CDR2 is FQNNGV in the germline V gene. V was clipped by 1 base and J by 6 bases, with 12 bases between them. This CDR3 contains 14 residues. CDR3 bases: TGTGCCAGCAGCTTAGGGGCAGCCAGGGATGGCTACACCTTC. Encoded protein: CASSLGAARDGYTF.

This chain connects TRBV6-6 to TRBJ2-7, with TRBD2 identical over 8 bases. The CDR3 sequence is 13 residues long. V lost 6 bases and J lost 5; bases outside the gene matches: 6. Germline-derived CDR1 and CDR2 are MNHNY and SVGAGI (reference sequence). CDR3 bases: TGTGCCAGCAGGCTCAGCGGGAGCGACGAGCAGTACTTC. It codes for CASRLSGSDEQYF.

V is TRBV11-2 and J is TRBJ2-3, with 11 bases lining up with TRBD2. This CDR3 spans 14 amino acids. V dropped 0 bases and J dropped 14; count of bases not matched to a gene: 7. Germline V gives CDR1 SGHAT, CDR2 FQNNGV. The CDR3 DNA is TGTGCCAGCAGCTTAGACCGACTAGCGGGATTCTCGTATTTT. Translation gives CASSLDRLAGFSYF.

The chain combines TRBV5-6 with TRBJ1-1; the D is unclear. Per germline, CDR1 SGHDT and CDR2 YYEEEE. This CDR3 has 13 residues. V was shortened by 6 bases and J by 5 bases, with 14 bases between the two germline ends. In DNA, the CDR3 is TGTGCCAGCACCCCATTTATGGCAACTGAAGCTTTCTTT. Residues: CASTPFMATEAFF. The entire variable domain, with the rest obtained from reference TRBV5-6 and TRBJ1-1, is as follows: DAGVTQSPTHLIKTRGQQVTLRCSPKSGHDTVSWYQQALGQGPQFIFQYYEEEERQRGNFPDRFSGHQFPNYSSELNVNALLLGDSALYLCASTPFMATEAFFGQGTRLTVV.

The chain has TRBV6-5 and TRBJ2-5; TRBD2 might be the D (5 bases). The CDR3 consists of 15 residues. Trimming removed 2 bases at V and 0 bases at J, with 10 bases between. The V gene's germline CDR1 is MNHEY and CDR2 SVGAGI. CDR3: CASSYGASHQETQYF. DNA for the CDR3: TGTGCCAGCAGTTACGGAGCTAGCCACCAAGAGACCCAGTACTTC.

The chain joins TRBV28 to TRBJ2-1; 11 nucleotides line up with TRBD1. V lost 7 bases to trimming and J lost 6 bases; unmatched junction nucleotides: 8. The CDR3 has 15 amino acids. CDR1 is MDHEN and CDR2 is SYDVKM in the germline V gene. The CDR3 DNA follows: TGTGCCAGCACCCTCGGACAGGGGGCCCCCAATGAGCAGTTCTTC. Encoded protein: CASTLGQGAPNEQFF.

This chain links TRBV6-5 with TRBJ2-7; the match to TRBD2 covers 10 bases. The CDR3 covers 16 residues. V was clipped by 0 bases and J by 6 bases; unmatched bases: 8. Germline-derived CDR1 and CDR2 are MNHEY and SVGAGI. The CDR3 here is CASSYSASGSTGEQYF. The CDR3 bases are TGTGCCAGCAGTTACTCGGCTAGCGGGAGTACCGGCGAGCAGTACTTC.

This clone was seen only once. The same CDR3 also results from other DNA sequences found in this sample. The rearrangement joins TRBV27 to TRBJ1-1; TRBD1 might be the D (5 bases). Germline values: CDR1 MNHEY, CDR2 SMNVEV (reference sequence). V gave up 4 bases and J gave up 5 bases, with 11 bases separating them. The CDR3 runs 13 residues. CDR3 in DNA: TGTGCCAGCAGTTGGCGGGGGGGGACTGAAGCTTTCTTT. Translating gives CASSWRGGTEAFF.

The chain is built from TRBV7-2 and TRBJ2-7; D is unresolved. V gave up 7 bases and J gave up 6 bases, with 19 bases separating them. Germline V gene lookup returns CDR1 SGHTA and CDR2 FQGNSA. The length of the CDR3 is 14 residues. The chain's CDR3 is CASTNLAYVGEQYF. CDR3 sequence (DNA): TGTGCCAGCACCAACTTAGCCTACGTGGGCGAGCAGTACTTC. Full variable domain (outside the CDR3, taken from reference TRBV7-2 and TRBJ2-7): GAGVSQSPSNKVTEKGKDVELRCDPISGHTALYWYRQSLGQGLEFLIYFQGNSAPDKSGLPSDRFSAERTGGSVSTLTIQRTQQEDSAVYLCASTNLAYVGEQYFGPGTRLTVT.

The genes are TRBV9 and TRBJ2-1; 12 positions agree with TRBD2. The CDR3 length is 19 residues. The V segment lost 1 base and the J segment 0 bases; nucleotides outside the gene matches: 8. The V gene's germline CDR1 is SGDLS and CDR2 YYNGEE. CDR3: CASSVPGTSGRSSYNEQFF. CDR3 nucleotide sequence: TGTGCCAGCAGCGTACCCGGGACTAGCGGGCGGAGCTCCTACAATGAGCAGTTCTTC.

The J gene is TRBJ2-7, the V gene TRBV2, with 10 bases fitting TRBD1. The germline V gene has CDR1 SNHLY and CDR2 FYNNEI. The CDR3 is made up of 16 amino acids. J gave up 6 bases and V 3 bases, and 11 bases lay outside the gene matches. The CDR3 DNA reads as TGTGCCAGCAGTGAGGGGTGGGCCGGGACAGGGGCCGAGCAGTACTTC. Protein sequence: CASSEGWAGTGAEQYF.

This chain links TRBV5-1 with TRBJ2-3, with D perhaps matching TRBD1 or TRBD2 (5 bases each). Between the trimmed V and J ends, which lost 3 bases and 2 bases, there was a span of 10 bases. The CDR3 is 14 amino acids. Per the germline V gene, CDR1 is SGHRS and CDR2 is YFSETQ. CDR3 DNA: TGCGCCAGCAGCTGGGGGACCATCACAGATACGCAGTATTTT. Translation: CASSWGTITDTQYF.

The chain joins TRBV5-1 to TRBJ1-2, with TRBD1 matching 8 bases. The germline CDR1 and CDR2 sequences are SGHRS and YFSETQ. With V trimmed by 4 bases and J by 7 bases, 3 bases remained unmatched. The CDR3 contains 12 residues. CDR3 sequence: CASSPDRAGYTF. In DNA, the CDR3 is TGCGCCAGCAGCCCGGACAGGGCTGGCTACACCTTC. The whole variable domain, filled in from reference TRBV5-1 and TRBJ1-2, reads KAGVTQTPRYLIKTRGQQVTLSCSPISGHRSVSWYQQTPGQGLQFLFEYFSETQRNKGNFPGRFSGRQFSNSRSEMNVSTLELGDSALYLCASSPDRAGYTFGSGTRLTVV.

CDR3 protein: CATSRRTSGGSTDTQYF. The CDR3 DNA is TGTGCCACCAGCAGGCGGACTAGCGGGGGTAGCACAGATACGCAGTATTTT. The rearrangement links TRBV15 to TRBJ2-3, with 13 bases that match TRBD2. V gave up 3 bases and J gave up 0 bases; unmatched junction bases: 3. The CDR3 extends over 17 amino acids. The germline gives CDR1 LNHNV, CDR2 YYDKDF (reference sequence).

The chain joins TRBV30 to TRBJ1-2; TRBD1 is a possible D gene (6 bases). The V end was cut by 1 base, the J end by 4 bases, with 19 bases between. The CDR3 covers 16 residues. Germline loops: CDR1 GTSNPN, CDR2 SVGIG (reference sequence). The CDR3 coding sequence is TGTGCCTGGAGTGCGATCACAGGGTTGGTTGCCTATGGCTACACCTTC. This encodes CAWSAITGLVAYGYTF.

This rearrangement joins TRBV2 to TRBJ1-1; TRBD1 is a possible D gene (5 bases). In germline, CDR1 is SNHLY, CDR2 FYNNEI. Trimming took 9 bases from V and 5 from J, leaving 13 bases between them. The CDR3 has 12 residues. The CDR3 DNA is TGTGCCAGGCAAAAGGAGGGGACTGAAGCTTTCTTT. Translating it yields CARQKEGTEAFF.